These T cell receptor beta chains were read from a single sample in a study of blood T cells in healthy people across ages. TCRdb re-called the 5' RACE reads with MiXCR, one entry per CDR3 protein. In the table there are 1,800,000 or so distinct CDR3 sequences, 35% to 50% of which are singletons. Sequencing was done on a sample of blood. The receptors here all came from a human donor in good health. Each CDR3 is given without its conserved first and last residue.

J gene | V gene | CDR3 protein
TRBJ2-5 | TRBV7-2 | ASSQDGLAGFQETQY
TRBJ2-1 | TRBV9 | ASSPSSSYEQF
TRBJ1-6 | TRBV6-5 | ASSYSATSGSPLH
- | TRBV2 | ASSEEVAGGSPLYEQY
TRBJ1-1 | TRBV7-8 | ASSLPEGQIEAF
TRBJ2-1 | TRBV29-1 | SVVGSSSYKEQF
TRBJ1-6 | TRBV2 | ASSIDRERPLH
TRBJ1-5 | TRBV5-1 | ASSETGAQPQH
TRBJ2-7 | TRBV5-1 | ASSSDSSDYEQY
TRBJ1-2 | TRBV6-1 | ASTTDNYGCT
TRBJ2-1 | TRBV20-1 | SAATGVGEQF
TRBJ1-5 | TRBV5-6 | ASSLRRGNNQPQH
TRBJ2-5 | TRBV4-1 | ASSISGLLASQETQY
TRBJ2-1 | TRBV29-1 | SGYKRPYNEQF
TRBJ1-5 | TRBV2 | ASSEQIQGSQPQH
- | TRBV6-6 | ASSPDGTAPGTQY
TRBJ2-7 | TRBV10-3 | AISGTGSSYEQY
TRBJ2-3 | TRBV5-1 | ASRGTSGATDTQY
TRBJ2-2 | TRBV2 | ASSEVPSATGELF
TRBJ1-1 | TRBV6-5 | ASSLQGPMNTEAF
TRBJ1-5 | TRBV4-2 | ASSQDPRGNNQPQH
TRBJ2-1 | TRBV20-1 | SARPLGRRYDEQF
TRBJ2-5 | TRBV7-2 | ASSLGTGGRAETQY
TRBJ2-1 | TRBV2 | ARGLAGGSEQF
TRBJ2-6 | TRBV20-1 | SAADRAGANVLT
TRBJ1-2 | TRBV30 | AWSVGTGSGYT
TRBJ2-7 | TRBV28 | ASSLLSRYEQY
TRBJ2-3 | TRBV5-1 | ASSPLGAQDTQY
TRBJ2-7 | TRBV20-1 | SARAPGDYEQY
TRBJ2-3 | TRBV11-1 | ASSLMAGDNTDTQY
TRBJ1-2 | TRBV20-1 | SAADRGFYGYT
TRBJ2-1 | TRBV3-1 | ASSPSTGGNEQF
TRBJ1-1 | TRBV19 | ASSQTGTGNTEAF
TRBJ2-5 | TRBV7-9 | ASSLWVIAEAKETQY
TRBJ1-4 | TRBV6-5 | ASSERFGEKLF
TRBJ2-6 | TRBV5-6 | ASSDVGVAGANVLT
TRBJ2-5 | TRBV24-1 | ATGAGRETQY
TRBJ2-2 | TRBV7-9 | ASSRSLNTGELF
TRBJ2-7 | TRBV6-2/TRBV6-3 | ASSYSGAIMTPYEQY
TRBJ1-4 | TRBV6-5 | ASSYGTSNEKLF
TRBJ1-2 | TRBV29-1 | SIESTGGYT
TRBJ2-7 | TRBV7-6 | ASSSTRLPAGEQY
TRBJ2-6 | TRBV5-1 | ASKSGLYSSGANVLT
TRBJ1-2 | TRBV7-9 | ASSFGQGSLVNGYT
TRBJ2-6 | TRBV12-3/TRBV12-4 | ASSLGRSFSGANVLT
TRBJ2-5 | TRBV4-1 | ASSRTGESETQY
TRBJ1-2 | TRBV7-8 | ASSSRDPGAYGYT
TRBJ2-1 | TRBV9 | ASSVNLKGQSNEQF
TRBJ1-1 | TRBV7-8 | ASSPLDFEGDTEAF
TRBJ1-1 | TRBV4-2 | ASSQDLQSVARAF
TRBJ1-4 | TRBV7-6 | ASSSTLLPKTNEKLF
TRBJ2-3 | TRBV30 | ARQGEADTQY
TRBJ2-1 | TRBV7-8 | ASTFGGRGPRNEQF
TRBJ1-5 | TRBV7-2 | ASSLGGNSNQPQH
TRBJ2-1 | TRBV5-1 | ASSQGLNNEQF
TRBJ2-2 | TRBV10-3 | AISESDPNHTGELF
TRBJ2-1 | TRBV4-3 | ASSRRTEPTYEQF
TRBJ2-7 | TRBV28 | ASYTGTALSEQY
TRBJ2-5 | TRBV4-3 | ASSQEGEGYQETQY
TRBJ2-1 | TRBV5-5 | ASSLRPPHEQF